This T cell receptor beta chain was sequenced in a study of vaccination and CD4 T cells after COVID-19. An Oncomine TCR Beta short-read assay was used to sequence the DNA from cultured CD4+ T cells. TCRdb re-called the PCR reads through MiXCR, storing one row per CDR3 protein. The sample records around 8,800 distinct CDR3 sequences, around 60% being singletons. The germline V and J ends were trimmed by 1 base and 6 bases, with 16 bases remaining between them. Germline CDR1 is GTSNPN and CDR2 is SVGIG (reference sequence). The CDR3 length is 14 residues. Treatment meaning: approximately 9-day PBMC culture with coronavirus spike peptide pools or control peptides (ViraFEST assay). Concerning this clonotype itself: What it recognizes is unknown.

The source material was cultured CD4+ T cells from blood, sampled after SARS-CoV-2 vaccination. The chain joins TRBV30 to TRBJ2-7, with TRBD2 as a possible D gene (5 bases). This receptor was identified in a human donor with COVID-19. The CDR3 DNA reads TGTGCCTGGAGTGGATTCCCGGGATCCCCCGAGCAGTACTTC. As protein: CAWSGFPGSPEQYF. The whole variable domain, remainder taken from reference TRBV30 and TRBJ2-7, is SQTIHQWPATLVQPVGSPLSLECTVEGTSNPNLYWYRQAAGRGLQLLFYSVGIGQISSEVPQNLSASRPQDRQFILSSKKLLLSDSGFYLCAWSGFPGSPEQYFGPGTRLTVT.